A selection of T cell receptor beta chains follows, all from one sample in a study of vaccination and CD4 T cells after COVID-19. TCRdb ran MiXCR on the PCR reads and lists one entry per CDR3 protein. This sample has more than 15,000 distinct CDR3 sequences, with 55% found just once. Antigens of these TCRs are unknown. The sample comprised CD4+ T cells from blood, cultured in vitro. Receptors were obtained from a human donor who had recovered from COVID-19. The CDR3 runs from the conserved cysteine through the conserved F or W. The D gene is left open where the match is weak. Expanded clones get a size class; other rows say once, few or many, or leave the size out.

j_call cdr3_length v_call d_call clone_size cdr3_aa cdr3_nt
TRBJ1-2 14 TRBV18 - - CASSPQRREDGYTF TGTGCCAGCTCACCACAACGCAGGGAGGATGGCTACACCTTC
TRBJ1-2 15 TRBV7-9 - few CASSPTEPSNYGYTF TGTGCCAGCAGCCCGACCGAGCCTTCTAACTATGGCTACACCTTC
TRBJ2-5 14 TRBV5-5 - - CASSFDFGEETQYF -
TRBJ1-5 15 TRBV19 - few CASSATGGAYQPQHF TGTGCCAGTAGTGCAACCGGGGGGGCGTATCAGCCCCAGCATTTT
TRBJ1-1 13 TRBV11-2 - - CASSSTSVAEAFF TGTGCCAGCAGCTCTACCTCGGTGGCGGAAGCTTTCTTT
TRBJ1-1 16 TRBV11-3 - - CASSLDPNNQNTEAFF TGTGCCAGCAGCTTAGATCCGAACAACCAGAACACTGAAGCTTTCTTT
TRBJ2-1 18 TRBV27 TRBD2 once CASSLSPLGEGRRDEQFF TGTGCCAGCAGTTTATCTCCTTTGGGGGAGGGCCGGAGAGATGAGCAGTTCTTC
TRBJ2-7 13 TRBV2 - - CASNNAGSYEQYF TGTGCCAGCAACAATGCGGGATCCTACGAGCAGTACTTC
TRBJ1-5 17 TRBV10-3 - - CASSGEGRQFSNQPQHF TGTGCCAGCAGTGGGGAGGGTCGCCAATTTAGCAATCAGCCCCAGCATTTT
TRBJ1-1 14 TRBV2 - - CASSGGRGVIEAFF TGTGCCAGCAGTGGGGGGCGGGGTGTTATCGAAGCTTTCTTT
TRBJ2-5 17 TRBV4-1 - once CASSQEGTVRWEETQYF TGCGCCAGCAGCCAAGAAGGAACCGTAAGATGGGAAGAGACCCAGTACTTC
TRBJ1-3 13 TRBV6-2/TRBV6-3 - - CASGRTSGNTIYF TGTGCCAGCGGGCGAACCAGTGGAAACACCATATATTTT
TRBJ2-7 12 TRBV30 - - CAWSVLGYEQYF TGTGCCTGGAGTGTACTCGGGTACGAGCAGTACTTC
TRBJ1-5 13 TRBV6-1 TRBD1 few CASRRDRNQPQHF TGTGCCAGCAGACGGGACAGAAATCAGCCCCAGCATTTT
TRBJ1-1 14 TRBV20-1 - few CSATKGGLVTEAFF TGCAGTGCTACGAAAGGGGGGCTGGTCACTGAAGCTTTCTTT
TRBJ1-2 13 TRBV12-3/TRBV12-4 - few CASSFDRNYGYTF TGTGCCAGCAGTTTTGACAGAAACTATGGCTACACCTTC
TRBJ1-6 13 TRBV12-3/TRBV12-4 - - CASSLGQSSPLHF TGTGCCAGCAGTTTAGGACAGAGTTCACCCCTCCACTTT
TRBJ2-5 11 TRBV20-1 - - CSPTFQETQYF TGCAGCCCGACTTTCCAAGAGACCCAGTACTTC
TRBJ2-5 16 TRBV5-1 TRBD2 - CASSERISGSQETQYF TGCGCCAGCAGCGAAAGAATTAGCGGGAGTCAGGAGACCCAGTACTTC
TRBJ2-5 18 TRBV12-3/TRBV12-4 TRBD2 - CASSLGLAGGDLGETQYF TGTGCCAGCAGTTTAGGACTAGCGGGAGGAGATTTGGGAGAGACCCAGTACTTC
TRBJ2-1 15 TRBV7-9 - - CASSLGVGTYNEQFF TGTGCCAGCAGCTTAGGGGTCGGAACGTACAATGAGCAGTTCTTC
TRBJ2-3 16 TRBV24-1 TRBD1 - CATSDFERQGTDTQYF TGTGCCACCAGTGATTTCGAGAGACAGGGTACAGATACGCAGTATTTT
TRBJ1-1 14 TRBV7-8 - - CASSLGGAHTEAFF TGTGCCAGCAGCTTAGGAGGGGCGCACACTGAAGCTTTCTTT
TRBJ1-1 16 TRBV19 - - CASTVGFRGGKTEAFF TGTGCCAGTACTGTTGGGTTCCGGGGCGGAAAAACTGAAGCTTTCTTT
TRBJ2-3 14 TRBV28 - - CASSFSQGMDTQYF TGTGCCAGCAGTTTCAGTCAGGGGATGGATACGCAGTATTTT
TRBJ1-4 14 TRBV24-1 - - CATSDPGSGEKLFF TGTGCCACCAGCGACCCGGGCAGTGGCGAAAAACTGTTTTTT
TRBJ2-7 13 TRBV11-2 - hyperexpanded CASSAHVEYEQYF TGTGCCAGCAGCGCTCATGTGGAATACGAGCAGTACTTC
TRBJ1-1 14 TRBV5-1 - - CASSPLASSTEAFF TGCGCCAGCAGCCCATTGGCATCTAGCACTGAAGCTTTCTTT
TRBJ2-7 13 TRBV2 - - CASSAQVGSEQYF TGTGCCAGCAGTGCCCAGGTGGGCAGCGAGCAGTACTTC
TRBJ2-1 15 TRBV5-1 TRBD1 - CASSDRQGAHNEQFF TGCGCCAGCAGCGATAGGCAGGGGGCCCACAATGAGCAGTTCTTC
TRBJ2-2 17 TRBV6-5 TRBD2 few CASSYAGLAGATGELFF TGTGCCAGCAGTTACGCGGGACTAGCGGGAGCCACCGGGGAGCTGTTTTTT
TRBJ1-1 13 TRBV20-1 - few CSARDPSLTEAFF TGCAGTGCTAGAGATCCTTCGCTCACTGAAGCTTTCTTT
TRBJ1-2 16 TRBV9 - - CASSVASDRTNYGYTF TGTGCCAGCAGCGTAGCTTCCGACCGAACTAACTATGGCTACACCTTC
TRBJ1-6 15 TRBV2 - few CASKEMATMRSPLHF TGTGCCAGCAAGGAAATGGCGACGATGCGTTCACCCCTCCACTTT
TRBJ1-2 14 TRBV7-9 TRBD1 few CASSIPTGTYGYTF TGTGCCAGCAGCATCCCGACAGGGACCTATGGCTACACCTTC
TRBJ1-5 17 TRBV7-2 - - CASSLAPPGHGKWPQHF TGTGCCAGCAGCTTAGCCCCTCCGGGACACGGCAAATGGCCCCAGCATTTT
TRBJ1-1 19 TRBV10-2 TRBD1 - CASRTKATGGLVMNTEAFF TGCGCCAGCAGGACCAAAGCTACAGGGGGGTTAGTCATGAACACTGAAGCTTTCTTT
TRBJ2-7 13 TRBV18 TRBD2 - CASSPLAGEGQYF TGTGCCAGCTCACCACTAGCGGGAGAGGGGCAGTACTTC
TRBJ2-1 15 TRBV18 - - CASSPGSGQYNEQFF TGTGCCAGCTCACCCGGATCCGGACAGTACAATGAGCAGTTCTTC
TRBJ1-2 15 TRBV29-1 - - CSATAGARNNYGYTF TGCAGCGCAACTGCGGGGGCGCGTAATAACTATGGCTACACCTTC
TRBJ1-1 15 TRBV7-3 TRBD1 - CASSLTGSGQGLAFF TGTGCCAGCAGCTTAACGGGGTCGGGACAGGGTTTAGCTTTCTTT
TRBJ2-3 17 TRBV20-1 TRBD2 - CSARDETGTSLTDTQYF TGCAGTGCTAGAGATGAGACAGGGACTAGCCTCACAGATACGCAGTATTTT
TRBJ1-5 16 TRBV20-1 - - CSARDPPGRDNQPQHF TGCAGTGCTAGAGACCCCCCAGGGAGGGATAACCAGCCCCAGCATTTT
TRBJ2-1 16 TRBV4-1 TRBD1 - CASSQDRQGTYNEQFF TGCGCCAGCAGCCAAGATAGACAGGGGACCTACAATGAGCAGTTCTTC
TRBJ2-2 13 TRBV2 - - CAISGPDTGELFF -
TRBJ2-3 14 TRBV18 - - CASSSRQETDTQYF TGTGCCAGCTCAAGCCGACAGGAGACAGATACGCAGTATTTT
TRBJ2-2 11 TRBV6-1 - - CASSPTGELFF TGTGCCAGCAGCCCGACCGGGGAGCTGTTTTTT
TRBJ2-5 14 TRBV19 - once CASSIEGLRETQYF TGTGCCAGTAGTATAGAAGGACTACGGGAGACCCAGTACTTC
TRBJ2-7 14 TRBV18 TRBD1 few CASSPPTGNDEQYF TGTGCCAGCTCACCACCGACAGGGAACGACGAGCAGTACTTC
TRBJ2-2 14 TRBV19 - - CASSREGVTGELFF TGTGCCAGTAGTAGGGAGGGGGTGACCGGGGAGCTGTTTTTT
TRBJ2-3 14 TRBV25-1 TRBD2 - CASGRGSDTDTQYF TGTGCCAGCGGGCGGGGGTCTGACACAGATACGCAGTATTTT
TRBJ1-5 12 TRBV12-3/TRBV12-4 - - CASSFSDQPQHF TGTGCCAGCAGTTTTTCGGATCAGCCCCAGCATTTT